These 29 T cell receptor beta chains share one sample of origin, sequenced in a study of blood T cell repertoires in COVID-19. The method was immunoSEQ multiplex PCR; TCRdb's version includes in-frame clones alone and lacks a portion of them. The top ten hold just over 2.5% of the sample, which has about 240,000 clones, about 91% seen once. The material sequenced was PBMCs or T cells enriched from blood (not recorded which). The source of these receptors is a woman aged 25 to 45 with acute COVID-19.

The chain joins TRBV5-4 to TRBJ1-2; possibly TRBD1 for D (5 bases). CDR3 length equals 13 residues. Trimming pared 4 bases from V and 2 bases from J, leaving 9 bases between. CDR1 and CDR2 from the germline V gene are SGHNT and YYREEE (reference sequence). CDR3 sequence reads: CASSRDRNYGYTF. The CDR3 nucleotides are TGTGCCAGCAGCCGAGACAGAAACTATGGCTACACCTTC.

The chain couples TRBV7-2 to TRBJ1-1; 8 nucleotides agree with TRBD1. The CDR3 is made up of 14 amino acids. Germline lookup yields CDR1 SGHTA and CDR2 FQGNSA. V gave up 7 bases and J gave up 6 bases; unmatched junction bases: 10. CDR3 residues: CASTDSDRAAEAFF. CDR3 coding DNA: TGTGCCAGCACCGACTCGGACAGGGCTGCTGAAGCTTTCTTT.

This sequence joins TRBV28 and TRBJ1-5; 8 bases are a match to TRBD1. Germline CDR1 MDHEN, CDR2 SYDVKM. V was pared by 3 bases and J by 0 bases, with 7 bases of the junction left unmatched. The CDR3 has 17 amino acids. The CDR3 sequence is CASSLLTGALSNQPQHF. As DNA, the CDR3 is TGTGCCAGCAGTTTGTTGACAGGGGCACTTAGCAATCAGCCCCAGCATTTT. The variable domain in full, with the rest retrieved from reference TRBV28 and TRBJ1-5, is DVKVTQSSRYLVKRTGEKVFLECVQDMDHENMFWYRQDPGLGLRLIYFSYDVKMKEKGDIPEGYSVSREKKERFSLILESASTNQTSMYLCASSLLTGALSNQPQHFGDGTRLSIL.

The chain couples TRBV6-5 to TRBJ2-2; no firm D call. The germline gives CDR1 MNHEY, CDR2 SVGAGI. Deletions cut 0 bases from V and 6 bases from J, with 8 bases between. The length of the CDR3 is 14 residues. Written as DNA, the CDR3 is TGTGCCAGCAGTTACTCGAATACAGCCGGGGAGCTGTTTTTT. The encoded protein is CASSYSNTAGELFF.

On this clone itself: The identical CDR3 is also encoded by other nucleotide sequences in the sample. The chain is built from TRBV9 and TRBJ1-4, with TRBD1 as a possible D gene (6 bases). Germline lookup yields CDR1 SGDLS and CDR2 YYNGEE. There are 15 residues in the CDR3. Deletions cut 1 base from V and 0 bases from J, with 7 bases between. This CDR3 is CASSVTGTTNEKLFF. As DNA, the CDR3 is TGTGCCAGCAGCGTAACAGGGACAACTAATGAAAAACTGTTTTTT.

This chain links TRBV5-1 with TRBJ1-1, with D possibly being TRBD1 (6 bases). Germline CDR1 and CDR2: SGHRS and YFSETQ. The ends were cut back, 4 bases at V and 0 bases at J, with 13 bases in the middle. The CDR3 sequence is 15 residues long. The CDR3 spells CASSLEGDMNTEAFF. CDR3 nucleotide sequence: TGCGCCAGCAGCCTCGAGGGGGATATGAACACTGAAGCTTTCTTT.

The chain couples TRBV2 to TRBJ1-2, with D hard to call. Per germline, CDR1 SNHLY and CDR2 FYNNEI. CDR3 length: 12 amino acids. V gave up 6 bases and J gave up 3 bases, with 8 bases separating them. The CDR3 sequence is CASRIQYYGYTF. The CDR3 coding sequence is TGTGCCAGCAGGATACAGTACTATGGCTACACCTTC.

This chain uses TRBV19 with TRBJ1-5, with D perhaps matching TRBD1 (6 bases). CDR1 and CDR2 (germline): LNHDA, SQIVND (reference sequence). With 7 bases removed from V and 7 bases from J, the gap between germline ends came to 11 bases. There are 12 residues in the CDR3. The CDR3 nucleotides read TGTGCCAGTAACAGGGTTGGGCAGCCCCAGCATTTT. Translation: CASNRVGQPQHF.

The chain uses TRBV5-1 and TRBJ2-3; D remains unclear. CDR1 SGHRS and CDR2 YFSETQ come from the germline V gene. Trimming left V 5 bases short and J 2 bases short, with 9 bases between. CDR3 length equals 13 residues. This CDR3 is CASSAIVTDTQYF. As DNA, the CDR3 is TGCGCCAGCAGTGCGATTGTCACAGATACGCAGTATTTT.

The chain couples TRBV7-9 to TRBJ2-1, with 11 bases that match TRBD1. Germline V gene lookup returns CDR1 SEHNR and CDR2 FQNEAQ (reference sequence). Unmatched junction bases numbered 6, after V lost 4 bases and J lost 7 bases. The CDR3 extends over 15 amino acids. The CDR3 bases are TGTGCCAGCAGCTCAGGGACAGGGGGTAGAAATGAGCAGTTCTTC. It codes for CASSSGTGGRNEQFF.

V is TRBV7-9 and J is TRBJ1-2, with a tentative D call TRBD1 (5 bases). V was trimmed by 5 bases and J by 13 bases, leaving 14 bases between them. Germline V CDR1 and CDR2: SEHNR, FQNEAQ (reference sequence). CDR3 length: 11 amino acids. CDR3 loop: CASSPQAAGTF. The CDR3 nucleotides are TGTGCCAGCAGCCCACAGGCGGCTGGCACCTTC. Full variable domain (missing parts from reference TRBV7-9 and TRBJ1-2): DTGVSQNPRHKITKRGQNVTFRCDPISEHNRLYWYRQTLGQGPEFLTYFQNEAQLEKSRLLSDRFSAERPKGSFSTLEIQRTEQGDSAMYLCASSPQAAGTFGSGTRLTVV.

The chain joins TRBV6-2 or TRBV6-3 to TRBJ2-6; 9 bases are a match to TRBD1. The CDR3 has 18 residues. V was pared by 5 bases and J by 1 base, with 9 bases of the junction left unmatched. The germline V gene encodes CDR1 MNHEY and CDR2 SVGEGT. In DNA, the CDR3 is TGTGCCAGCAGTCGGCGGGACAGGGATTTTTCTGGGGCCAACGTCCTGACTTTC. Translation: CASSRRDRDFSGANVLTF.

In DNA, the CDR3 is TGTGCCAGCAGCCAATCCCGGGACAGGGGGAGCAATCAGCCCCAGCATTTT. Protein product: CASSQSRDRGSNQPQHF. The V and J genes are TRBV3-1 (or the pseudogene TRBV3-2) and TRBJ1-5; TRBD1 matches at 11 bases. Looked up from germline, CDR1 is LGHDT and CDR2 is YNNKEL (reference sequence). The CDR3 is made up of 17 amino acids. The trim removed 2 bases at V and 1 base at J, leaving 4 bases unmatched.

The rearrangement links TRBV19 to TRBJ2-1; 8 nucleotides match TRBD2. The CDR3 consists of 19 residues. Germline lookup yields CDR1 LNHDA and CDR2 SQIVND (reference sequence). The ends lost 5 bases at V and 0 bases at J; junction bases unmatched: 15. The CDR3 loop is CASSLLYYSGGTSYNEQFF. In nucleotides, the CDR3 is TGTGCCAGTAGTCTCCTCTACTACAGCGGGGGCACCTCCTACAATGAGCAGTTCTTC.

This chain links TRBV4-3 with TRBJ2-2; 7 bases match TRBD1. With V trimmed by 7 bases and J by 7 bases, 18 bases remained unmatched. CDR1 is LGHNA and CDR2 is YSLEER in the germline V gene. CDR3 length: 17 residues. The CDR3 nucleotides are TGCGCCAGCACCTCGATCCGAAGGGGACAGTGGGGCGGGGAGCTGTTTTTT. The encoded protein is CASTSIRRGQWGGELFF.

The chain couples TRBV30 to TRBJ1-4; D may be TRBD1 (5 bases). The V and J ends lost 3 bases and 10 bases respectively, with 12 bases between them. The CDR3 spans 12 residues. Germline-derived CDR1 and CDR2 are GTSNPN and SVGIG (reference sequence). The CDR3 DNA is TGTGCCTGGAGATACTACGGGGGAAAACTGTTTTTT. Protein product: CAWRYYGGKLFF.

The chain uses TRBV10-3 and TRBJ2-1; 12 nucleotides match TRBD1. The junction had 1 base not matched to a gene; V was cut back by 8 bases and J by 8 bases. This CDR3 has 12 amino acids. Germline V lookup: CDR1 ENHRY, CDR2 SYGVKD. The CDR3 bases are TGTGCCATCGGGACAGGGGGCGATGAGCAGTTCTTC. Protein product: CAIGTGGDEQFF.

The chain links TRBV18 to TRBJ1-1; D might be TRBD1 (5 bases). Trimming shortened V by 4 bases and J by 1 base, and 10 bases separated the two germline ends. CDR3 length: 14 amino acids. Germline-derived CDR1 and CDR2 are KGHSH and LQKENI. As DNA, the CDR3 is TGTGCCAGCTCACTGGAACAGGAGAACACTGAAGCTTTCTTT. Translating it yields CASSLEQENTEAFF.

This clone was counted once. The V and J genes are TRBV30 and TRBJ1-1; no clear D. In germline, CDR1 is GTSNPN, CDR2 SVGIG (reference sequence). The length of the CDR3 is 14 residues. Between the trimmed V and J ends, which lost 0 bases and 1 base, there was a span of 9 bases. The CDR3 sequence: CAWSVGGRNTEAFF. CDR3 nucleotides: TGTGCCTGGAGTGTCGGCGGGAGGAACACTGAAGCTTTCTTT.

J is TRBJ1-6 and V is TRBV6-2 or TRBV6-3; 8 positions agree with TRBD1. The CDR3 extends over 15 amino acids. The trim removed 2 bases at V and 7 bases at J, leaving 4 bases unmatched. Germline V gene data show CDR1 as MNHEY and CDR2 as SVGEGT. The CDR3 DNA follows: TGTGCCAGCAGTTACCGACAGGGGTTGAATTCACCCCTCCACTTT. Residues: CASSYRQGLNSPLHF.

V and J are TRBV7-6 and TRBJ1-3, with D perhaps matching TRBD1 (5 bases). V dropped 1 base and J dropped 0 bases, with 7 bases sitting between them. The germline CDR1 and CDR2 sequences are SGHVS and FNYEAQ. The length of the CDR3 is 15 residues. CDR3 amino acids: CASSLGQLSGNTIYF. The CDR3 DNA is TGTGCCAGCAGCTTAGGACAGCTCTCTGGAAACACCATATATTTT.

This clone was recorded once. The genes are TRBV19 and TRBJ1-4, with 11 bases fitting TRBD1. The ends lost 5 bases at V and 12 bases at J; junction bases unmatched: 5. The CDR3 covers 13 residues. Germline V gene data show CDR1 as LNHDA and CDR2 as SQIVND (reference sequence). CDR3 sequence: CASSWTGGAELFF. The CDR3 coding sequence is TGTGCCAGTAGTTGGACAGGGGGCGCGGAACTGTTTTTT.

This chain joins TRBV5-1 and TRBJ2-7; TRBD1 matches 7 bases. CDR3 size: 13 residues. Trimming at V came to 5 bases and at J to 2 bases, leaving 4 bases not matched to a gene. Germline assignment: CDR1 SGHRS and CDR2 YFSETQ. CDR3 DNA sequence: TGCGCCAGCAGAGAGGGGGCGGCCTACGAGCAGTACTTC. It translates to CASREGAAYEQYF.

Turning to this clone: Other DNA sequences within the sample encode an identical CDR3. The chain recombines TRBV11-2 with TRBJ2-5, with D possibly matching TRBD1 (6 bases). V was clipped by 3 bases and J by 1 base, with 9 bases between them. Germline V gene sequence: CDR1 SGHAT, CDR2 FQNNGV. This CDR3 has 14 amino acids. In DNA form, the CDR3 reads TGTGCCAGCAGCTTGAGGGGGTTCCAAGAGACCCAGTACTTC. Translation: CASSLRGFQETQYF. The full variable domain, with the rest looked up from reference TRBV11-2 and TRBJ2-5, is EAGVAQSPRYKIIEKRQSVAFWCNPISGHATLYWYQQILGQGPKLLIQFQNNGVVDDSQLPKDRFSAERLKGVDSTLKIQPAKLEDSAVYLCASSLRGFQETQYFGPGTRLLVL.

The genes are TRBV7-8 and TRBJ2-3; weak D call: TRBD2 (5 bases). The germline V gene encodes CDR1 SGHVS and CDR2 FQNEAQ. V lost 1 base, J lost 4 bases, and 9 bases lay in between. This CDR3 has 14 residues. CDR3 sequence reads: CASSLGSGADTQYF. The CDR3 nucleotides are TGTGCCAGCAGCTTAGGATCCGGGGCAGATACGCAGTATTTT.

The V call is TRBV5-1, the J call TRBJ1-4; a possible D gene is TRBD1 (5 bases). With 1 base removed from V and 10 bases from J, the gap between germline ends came to 14 bases. Germline lookup yields CDR1 SGHRS and CDR2 YFSETQ. The CDR3 contains 14 residues. The CDR3 spells CASSLTAPGGKLFF. Written as DNA, the CDR3 is TGCGCCAGCAGCTTGACAGCCCCGGGGGGAAAACTGTTTTTT.

The chain combines TRBV14 with TRBJ2-7, with TRBD2 matching 11 bases. CDR3 length equals 15 residues. Germline CDR1 and CDR2: SGHDN and FVKESK. V lost 4 bases, J lost 4 bases, and 6 bases stayed unmatched. The CDR3 loop is CASSLTSGGSYEQYF. The CDR3 DNA is TGTGCCAGCAGCCTAACTAGCGGGGGATCGTACGAGCAGTACTTC.

In DNA, the CDR3 is TGTGCCAGCAGTCCCCGGCAGGGATGGAACACTGAAGCTTTCTTT. Translation gives CASSPRQGWNTEAFF. This chain uses TRBV27 with TRBJ1-1, with D possibly matching TRBD1 (5 bases). Germline CDR1 MNHEY, CDR2 SMNVEV (reference sequence). V dropped 5 bases and J dropped 1 base, with 14 bases sitting between them. This CDR3 comprises 15 residues.

Points on this clone: Other DNA sequences of this sample code for an identical CDR3. CDR3 amino acids: CSVDHDSEYGYTF. The DNA of the CDR3 is TGCAGCGTTGACCACGATAGCGAGTATGGCTACACCTTC. The chain uses TRBV29-1 and TRBJ1-2; no firm D call. Between the trimmed V and J ends, which lost 3 bases and 5 bases, there was a span of 13 bases. The CDR3 is 13 amino acids. Looked up from germline, CDR1 is SQVTM and CDR2 is ANQGSEA.